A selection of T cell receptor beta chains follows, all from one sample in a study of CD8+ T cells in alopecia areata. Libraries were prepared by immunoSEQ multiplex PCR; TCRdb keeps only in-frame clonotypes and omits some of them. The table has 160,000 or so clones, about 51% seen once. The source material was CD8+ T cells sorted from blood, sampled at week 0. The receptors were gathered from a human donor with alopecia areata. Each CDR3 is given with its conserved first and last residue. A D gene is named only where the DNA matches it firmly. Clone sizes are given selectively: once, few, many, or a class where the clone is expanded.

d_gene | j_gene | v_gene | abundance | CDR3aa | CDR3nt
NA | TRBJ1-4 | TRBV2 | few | CASSEALRDLVKLFF | TGTGCCAGCAGTGAAGCGCTGAGGGATTTGGTGAAACTGTTTTTT
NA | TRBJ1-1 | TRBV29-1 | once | CSVEAGNTEAFF | TGCAGCGTTGAAGCGGGGAACACTGAAGCTTTCTTT
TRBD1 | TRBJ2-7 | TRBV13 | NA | CASSPPGQGYEQYF | TGTGCCAGCAGCCCACCGGGACAGGGTTACGAGCAGTACTTC
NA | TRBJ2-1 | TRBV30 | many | CAWSVGYNEQFF | TGTGCCTGGAGTGTAGGGTACAATGAGCAGTTCTTC
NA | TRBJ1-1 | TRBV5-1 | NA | CASSLEAVGTEAFF | TGCGCCAGCAGCTTGGAGGCGGTAGGGACTGAAGCTTTCTTT
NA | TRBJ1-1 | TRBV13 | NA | CASSLPRMNTEAFF | TGTGCCAGCAGCTTACCGAGGATGAACACTGAAGCTTTCTTT
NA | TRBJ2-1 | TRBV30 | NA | CAWSLAGGVDEQFF | TGTGCCTGGAGTCTGGCGGGCGGGGTTGACGAGCAGTTCTTC
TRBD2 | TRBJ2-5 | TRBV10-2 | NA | CASSRSGGAQETQYF | TGCGCCAGCAGTAGAAGCGGGGGGGCCCAAGAGACCCAGTACTTC
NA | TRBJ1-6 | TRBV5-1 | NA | CASSPEEEGDSPLHF | TGCGCCAGCAGCCCAGAGGAGGAGGGAGATTCACCCCTCCACTTT
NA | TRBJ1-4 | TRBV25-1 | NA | CASSRRDGDEKLFF | TGTGCCAGCAGTCGTCGGGATGGGGATGAAAAACTGTTTTTT
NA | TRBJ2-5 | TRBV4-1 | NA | CASSQGAREQETQYF | TGCGCCAGCAGCCAAGGGGCTCGGGAACAAGAGACCCAGTACTTC
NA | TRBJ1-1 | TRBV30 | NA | CAWSDVGTEAFF | TGTGCCTGGAGCGATGTTGGCACTGAAGCTTTCTTT
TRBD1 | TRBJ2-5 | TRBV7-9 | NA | CASSPTGLETQYF | TGTGCCAGCAGCCCGACAGGGTTGGAGACCCAGTACTTC
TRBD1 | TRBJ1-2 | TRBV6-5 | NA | CASSPGTGTSGYTF | TGTGCCAGCAGCCCTGGGACAGGGACAAGTGGCTACACCTTC
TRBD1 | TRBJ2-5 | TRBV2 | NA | CASSGGWETQYF | TGTGCCAGCTCAGGGGGCTGGGAGACCCAGTACTTC
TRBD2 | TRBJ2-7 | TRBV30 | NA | CAWSVLAGSYEQYF | TGTGCCTGGAGTGTACTAGCGGGCTCCTACGAGCAGTACTTC
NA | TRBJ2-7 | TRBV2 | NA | CASSDLDEQYF | TGTGCCAGCAGTGATCTAGACGAGCAGTACTTC
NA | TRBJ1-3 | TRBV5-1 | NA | CASSWKVASSGNTIYF | TGCGCCAGCAGCTGGAAGGTTGCGAGCTCTGGAAACACCATATATTTT
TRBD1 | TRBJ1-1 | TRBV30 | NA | CAWSVGQGAEAFF | TGTGCCTGGAGTGTAGGACAGGGCGCTGAAGCTTTCTTT
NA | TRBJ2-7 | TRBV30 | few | CAWSVGRTYEQYF | TGTGCCTGGAGTGTGGGGAGGACCTACGAGCAGTACTTC
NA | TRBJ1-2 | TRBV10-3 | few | CAISSGRDYGYTF | TGTGCCATCAGTTCGGGGAGGGACTATGGCTACACCTTC
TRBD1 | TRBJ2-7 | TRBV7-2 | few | CASSLGQGDYEQYF | TGTGCCAGCAGCTTAGGGCAGGGGGACTACGAGCAGTACTTC
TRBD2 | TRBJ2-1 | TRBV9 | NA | CASSPTSGSYNEQFF | TGTGCCAGCAGCCCGACTAGCGGGTCCTACAATGAGCAGTTCTTC
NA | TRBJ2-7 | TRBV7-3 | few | CAGSLADRSSYEQYF | TGTGCCGGCAGCTTAGCGGACAGAAGCTCCTACGAGCAGTACTTC
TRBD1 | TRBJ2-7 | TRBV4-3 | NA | CASSQDGTGPYEQYF | TGCGCCAGCAGCCAAGATGGGACAGGGCCCTACGAGCAGTACTTC
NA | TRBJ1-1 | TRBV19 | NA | CASSRGANTEAFF | TGTGCCAGTAGTCGGGGGGCGAACACTGAAGCTTTCTTT
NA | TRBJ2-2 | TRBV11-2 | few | CASRLQGSGELFF | TGTGCCAGCAGGTTACAGGGTTCCGGGGAGCTGTTTTTT
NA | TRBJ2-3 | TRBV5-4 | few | CASSLGRVTDTQYF | TGTGCCAGCAGCTTGGGCAGGGTTACAGATACGCAGTATTTT
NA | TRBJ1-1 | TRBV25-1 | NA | CASSEGGGRGAFF | TGTGCCAGCAGTGAAGGGGGCGGCCGTGGAGCTTTCTTT
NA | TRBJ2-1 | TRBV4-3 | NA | CASSLKVGGNEQFF | TGCGCCAGCAGCTTGAAAGTGGGGGGCAATGAGCAGTTCTTC
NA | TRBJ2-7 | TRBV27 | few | CASISVDSYEQYF | TGTGCCAGCATATCAGTTGACTCCTACGAGCAGTACTTC
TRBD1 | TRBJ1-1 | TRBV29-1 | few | CSVEDPDRANTEAFF | TGCAGCGTTGAAGATCCGGACAGGGCGAACACTGAAGCTTTCTTT
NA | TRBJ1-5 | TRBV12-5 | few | CASGLAGSGSNQPQHF | TGTGCTAGTGGTTTAGCGGGGAGCGGTAGCAATCAGCCCCAGCATTTT
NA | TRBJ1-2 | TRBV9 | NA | CASSVGQGNYGYTF | TGTGCCAGCAGCGTAGGGCAGGGGAACTATGGCTACACCTTC